The sequence of this T cell receptor (beta chain) was determined in a study of cytomegalovirus exposure and HLA in healthy donors. Findings of the study overall: The authors considered a cluster of highly shared sequence variants likely to be a sequencing artifact.

The primer mix had 60 Vbeta and 13 Jbeta primers. In the original processing: There were about 80 million unique TCR beta chains by a later count, and some 11 million of them were shared. Sequencing was performed with immunoSEQ multiplex PCR; in TCRdb, only in-frame clones are kept and a portion is missing. The DNA was the basis for D and trimming; V, J and clone size are from that table. The sample shows 150,000 to 200,000 clones, about 74% of them seen only once. This clone has a handful of counts. Its antigen remains unknown. CDR3 length: 11 residues. V was shortened by 2 bases and J by 12 bases, with 10 bases between the two germline ends. Germline assignment: CDR1 MGHDK and CDR2 SYGVNS.

This clonotype was obtained from a male donor in good health and CMV-seronegative. V usage is TRBV25-1 and J usage is TRBJ1-1, with TRBD1 as a possible D gene (5 bases). The sample taken for sequencing was PBMCs. Here the CDR3 reads CASSEGGGTFF. CDR3 nucleotides: TGTGCCAGCAGTGAAGGGGGGGGTACTTTCTTT.